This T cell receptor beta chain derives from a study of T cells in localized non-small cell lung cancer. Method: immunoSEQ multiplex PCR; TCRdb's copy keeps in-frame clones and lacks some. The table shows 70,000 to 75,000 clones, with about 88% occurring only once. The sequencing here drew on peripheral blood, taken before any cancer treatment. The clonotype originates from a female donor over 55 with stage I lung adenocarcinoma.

The CDR3: CASSVGADADYEQYF. The CDR3 DNA is TGTGCCAGCAGCGTAGGGGCCGACGCTGACTACGAGCAGTACTTC. The J gene is TRBJ2-7, the V gene TRBV9; D remains unclear. CDR3 size: 15 residues. CDR1 and CDR2 from the germline V gene are SGDLS and YYNGEE. Trimming shortened V by 0 bases and J by 3 bases, and 13 bases separated the two germline ends.